This TCR beta chain was observed in a study of metastatic and nonmetastatic thyroid tumors. Looking at the study overall: Repertoire comparisons spanned blood and tumor or nodule tissue from malignant and benign thyroid patients. General study points: The reported finding was significantly higher TCR beta diversity in malignant thyroid tumors relative to benign nodules, in blood and tumor.

TCRdb re-processed the PCR reads through MiXCR. The sample has some 21,000 clones; approximately 11% are singletons. In germline, CDR1 is SGHDT, CDR2 YYEEEE. V was shortened by 0 bases and J by 6 bases, with 4 bases between the two germline ends. The CDR3 contains 12 residues. This clone occurred many times. Its specificity is unknown. The sample holds other DNA sequences that translate to the same CDR3. Prior to thyroid surgery, none of the patients had received any treatment. Sample: blood. This clonotype originated in a female donor with papillary thyroid cancer or a benign thyroid nodule (not recorded which). Some clones in this sample may be carry-over from other donors' samples. The genes are TRBV5-6 and TRBJ1-5; the D is unclear. The CDR3 DNA follows: TGTGCCAGCAGCTTGGGGTCTCAGCCCCAGCATTTT. It specifies CASSLGSQPQHF.